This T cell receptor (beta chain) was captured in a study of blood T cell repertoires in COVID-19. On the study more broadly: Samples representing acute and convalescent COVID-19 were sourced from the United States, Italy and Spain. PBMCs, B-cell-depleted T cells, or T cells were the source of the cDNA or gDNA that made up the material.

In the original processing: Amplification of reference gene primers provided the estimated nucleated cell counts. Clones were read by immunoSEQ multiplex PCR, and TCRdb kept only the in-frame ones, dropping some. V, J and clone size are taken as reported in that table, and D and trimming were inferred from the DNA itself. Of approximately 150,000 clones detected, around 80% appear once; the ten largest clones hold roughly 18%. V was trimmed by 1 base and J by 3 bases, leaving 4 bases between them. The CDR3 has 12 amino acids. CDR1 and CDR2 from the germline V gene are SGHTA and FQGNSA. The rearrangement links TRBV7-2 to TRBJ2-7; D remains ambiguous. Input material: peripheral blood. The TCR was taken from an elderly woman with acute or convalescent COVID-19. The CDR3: CASSLDLYEQYF. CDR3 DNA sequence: TGTGCCAGCAGCTTAGATCTCTACGAGCAGTACTTC.